This T cell receptor beta chain was sequenced in a study of blood T cell repertoires in COVID-19. Study-wide context: Some COVID-19 samples were acute and others convalescent; all came from the United States, Italy and Spain. T cells, B-cell-depleted T cells, or PBMCs provided the cDNA or gDNA that served as material.

The assay was immunoSEQ multiplex PCR, and TCRdb's table has in-frame clones only and misses some. Counted here are about 120,000 clones, roughly 80% occurring once; the ten biggest clones make up 7.9%. CDR3 length equals 15 residues. CDR1 is LGHDT and CDR2 is YNNKEL in the germline V gene (reference sequence). Trimming took off 0 bases at V and 1 base at J, with 9 bases between the two ends. Sequencing input: peripheral blood. This TCR was recovered from a human donor in a cohort sampled during active COVID-19. V and J are TRBV3-1 (or the pseudogene TRBV3-2) and TRBJ1-2; D perhaps matches TRBD1 (6 bases). The CDR3 protein is CASSQEQGYNYGYTF. DNA for the CDR3: TGTGCCAGCAGCCAAGAACAGGGATATAACTATGGCTACACCTTC.